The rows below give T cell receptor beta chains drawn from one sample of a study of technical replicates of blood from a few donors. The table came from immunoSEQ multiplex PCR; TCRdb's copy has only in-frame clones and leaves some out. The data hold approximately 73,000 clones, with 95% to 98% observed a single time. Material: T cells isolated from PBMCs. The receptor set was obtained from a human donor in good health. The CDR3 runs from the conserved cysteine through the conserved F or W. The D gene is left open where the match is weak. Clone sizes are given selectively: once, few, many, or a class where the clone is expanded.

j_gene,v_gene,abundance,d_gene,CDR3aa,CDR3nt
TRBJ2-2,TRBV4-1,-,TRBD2,CASSQEMRLAGNTGELFF,TGCGCCAGCAGCCAAGAGATGCGACTAGCGGGAAACACCGGGGAGCTGTTTTTT
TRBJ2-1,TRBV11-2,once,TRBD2,CASSLTGGSDNEQFF,TGTGCCAGCAGCTTAACGGGAGGATCCGACAATGAGCAGTTCTTC
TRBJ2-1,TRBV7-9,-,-,CASREGTYNEQFF,TGTGCCAGCAGAGAAGGGACTTACAATGAGCAGTTCTTC
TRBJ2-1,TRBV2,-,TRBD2,CATPGGLAGEKYNEQFF,TGTGCCACCCCTGGGGGACTAGCGGGAGAGAAGTACAATGAGCAGTTCTTC
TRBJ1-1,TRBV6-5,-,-,CASSYGRSTEAFF,TGTGCCAGCAGTTACGGTAGGAGCACTGAAGCTTTCTTT
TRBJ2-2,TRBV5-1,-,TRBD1,CASSLSPGGHGELFF,TGCGCCAGCAGCTTGAGTCCAGGGGGCCACGGGGAGCTGTTTTTT
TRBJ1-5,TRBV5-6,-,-,CASSSFYRVKDQPQHF,TGTGCCAGCAGCTCATTCTACAGGGTTAAGGATCAGCCCCAGCATTTT
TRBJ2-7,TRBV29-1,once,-,CSVETSSYEQYF,TGCAGCGTGGAAACAAGCTCCTACGAGCAGTACTTC
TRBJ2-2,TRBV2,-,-,CASSEARRAGELFF,TGTGCCAGCAGTGAAGCGAGGAGGGCCGGGGAGCTGTTTTTT
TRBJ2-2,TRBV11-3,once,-,CASSLTGTTNTGELFF,TGTGCCAGCAGCCTAACGGGGACAACGAACACCGGGGAGCTGTTTTTT
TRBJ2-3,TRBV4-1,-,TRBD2,CASSHIVEREVPDTQYF,TGCGCCAGCAGCCATATCGTGGAGCGGGAGGTCCCAGATACGCAGTATTTT
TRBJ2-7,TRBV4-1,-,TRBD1,CASSHEQGAELYEQYF,TGCGCCAGCAGCCATGAACAGGGGGCAGAACTCTACGAGCAGTACTTC
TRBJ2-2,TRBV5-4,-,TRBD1,CASSLEGGVTGELFF,TGTGCCAGCAGCTTGGAAGGGGGCGTCACCGGGGAGCTGTTTTTT
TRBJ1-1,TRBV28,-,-,CASSGLRVTEAFF,TGTGCCAGCAGTGGTCTCAGGGTCACTGAAGCTTTCTTT
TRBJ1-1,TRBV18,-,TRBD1,CASSPQGAEAFF,TGTGCCAGCTCACCCCAGGGGGCTGAAGCTTTCTTT
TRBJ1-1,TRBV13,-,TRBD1,CASSRNGDSLNTEAFF,TGTGCCAGCAGCCGGAACGGGGACAGTCTGAACACTGAAGCTTTCTTT
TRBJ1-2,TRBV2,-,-,CASSERGLVNGYTF,TGTGCCAGCAGTGAACGGGGTTTAGTAAATGGCTACACCTTC
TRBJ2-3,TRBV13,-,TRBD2,CASSSLAGLSDTQYF,TGTGCCAGCAGCTCCTTAGCGGGGCTGTCAGATACGCAGTATTTT
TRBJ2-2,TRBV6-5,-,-,CASSRRRGGELFF,TGTGCCAGCAGTCGGCGACGGGGCGGGGAGCTGTTTTTT
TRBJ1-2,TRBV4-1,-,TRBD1,CASSQDRDRGLQAYGYTF,TGCGCCAGCAGCCAAGACCGGGACAGGGGGCTTCAGGCCTATGGCTACACCTTC
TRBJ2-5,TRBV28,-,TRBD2,CASSLAGGVETQYF,TGTGCCAGCAGTTTAGCGGGAGGCGTTGAGACCCAGTACTTC
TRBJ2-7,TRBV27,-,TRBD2,CASSHSGGVEQYF,TGTGCCAGCAGTCACTCGGGAGGGGTCGAGCAGTACTTC
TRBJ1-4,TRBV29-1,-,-,CSVPGYNEKLFF,TGCAGCGTACCGGGATACAATGAAAAACTGTTTTTT
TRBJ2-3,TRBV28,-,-,CASSGPSTDTQYF,TGTGCCAGCAGTGGGCCGTCCACAGATACGCAGTATTTT
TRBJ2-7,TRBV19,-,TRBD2,CASREELANTYEQYF,TGTGCCAGTAGGGAAGAACTAGCGAATACCTACGAGCAGTACTTC
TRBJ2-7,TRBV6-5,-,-,CASSWADSYEQYF,TGTGCCAGCAGTTGGGCCGACAGCTACGAGCAGTACTTC
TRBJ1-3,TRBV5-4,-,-,CASSFGVSGNTIYF,TGTGCCAGCAGCTTCGGGGTTAGTGGAAACACCATATATTTT
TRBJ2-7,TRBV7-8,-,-,CASSLGGPNYEQYF,TGTGCCAGCAGCTTAGGAGGCCCAAACTACGAGCAGTACTTC
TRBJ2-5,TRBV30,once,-,CAWSGVETQYF,TGTGCCTGGAGCGGGGTGGAGACCCAGTACTTC
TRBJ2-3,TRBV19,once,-,CASSIRQVTDTQYF,TGTGCCAGTAGTATTAGGCAGGTCACAGATACGCAGTATTTT
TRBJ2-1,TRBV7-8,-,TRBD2,CASSLSGSGYEQFF,TGTGCCAGCAGCCTTAGCGGGAGTGGCTATGAGCAGTTCTTC
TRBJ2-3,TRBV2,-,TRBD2,CASSLTSGRVLDTQYF,TGTGCCAGCAGCCTGACTAGCGGGAGGGTTTTGGATACGCAGTATTTT
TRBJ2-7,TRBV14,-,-,CASSQMGATYEQYF,TGTGCCAGCAGCCAGATGGGGGCCACCTACGAGCAGTACTTC
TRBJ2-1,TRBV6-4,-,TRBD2,CASKKGLAGDNEQFF,TGTGCCAGCAAGAAAGGACTAGCGGGGGACAATGAGCAGTTCTTC
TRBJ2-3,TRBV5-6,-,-,CASSFWPGVSTDTQYF,TGTGCCAGCAGCTTTTGGCCGGGAGTTAGCACAGATACGCAGTATTTT
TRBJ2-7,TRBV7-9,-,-,CASTQSQGPYEQYF,TGTGCCAGCACCCAAAGCCAGGGTCCCTACGAGCAGTACTTC
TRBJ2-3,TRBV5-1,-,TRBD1,CASRQGANTDTQYF,TGCGCCAGCCGACAGGGGGCGAACACAGATACGCAGTATTTT
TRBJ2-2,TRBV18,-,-,CASSPLTDTGELFF,TGTGCCAGCTCACCCCTAACAGACACCGGGGAGCTGTTTTTT
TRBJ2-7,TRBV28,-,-,CASSGSSYEQYF,TGTGCCAGCAGTGGGAGCTCCTACGAGCAGTACTTC
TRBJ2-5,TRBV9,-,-,CASSVRWLETQYF,TGTGCCAGCAGCGTGAGGTGGTTGGAGACCCAGTACTTC